This TCR beta chain was retrieved from a study of control samples from healthy donors and cancer patients. Measured with immunoSEQ multiplex PCR; TCRdb has only the in-frame clones, and not every one. The top ten clones hold 0.95% to 1.3% of a sample with some 110,000 clones, 80% to 90% of them seen once. The source is a woman between 45 and 60 years old with colorectal cancer. Specimen: PBMCs.

The CDR3 DNA reads as TGTGCCAGCAGTTTTAATCCAGTTGAGGCTTTCTTT. This encodes CASSFNPVEAFF. V usage is TRBV12-3 or TRBV12-4 and J usage is TRBJ1-1, with D hard to call. V lost 3 bases, J lost 11 bases, and 13 bases lay in between. CDR3 size: 12 residues.